These 6 T cell receptor beta chains were all obtained from the same sample, sequenced in a study of T cells in Graves' hyperthyroidism and ophthalmopathy. Researchers amplified the TCR beta CDR3 regions from RNA transcripts. HTBI primers were used for first-round RT-PCR of the TCR CDR3. TCRdb re-called the multiplex PCR reads through MiXCR, storing one row per CDR3 protein. The sample shows hundreds of thousands of distinct CDR3 sequences, more than 12% of them seen only once. The sequenced material came from blood. The receptors were gathered from a woman between 50 and 59 years old with Graves' ophthalmopathy.

This clonotype was picked up many times. The J gene is TRBJ2-7, the V gene TRBV28, with TRBD1 matching over 9 bases. V gave up 3 bases and J gave up 4 bases; unmatched junction bases: 7. The germline V gene has CDR1 MDHEN and CDR2 SYDVKM. The CDR3 sequence is 15 residues long. CDR3 bases: TGTGCCAGCAGTTTTATTACGGGACAGGGTTACGAGCAGTACTTC. This sequence encodes CASSFITGQGYEQYF.

Ten or more counts support this clonotype. The V call is TRBV18, the J call TRBJ2-2, with TRBD1 matching 7 bases. CDR1 and CDR2 from the germline V gene are KGHSH and LQKENI. Trimming cost V 0 bases and J 10 bases; bases outside gene matches: 11. The CDR3 spans 16 residues. The CDR3 loop is CASSPPDRQGTVELFF. DNA for the CDR3: TGTGCCAGCTCACCACCCGATCGACAGGGTACAGTGGAGCTGTTTTTT.

The chain employs TRBV28 and TRBJ2-7; D might be TRBD1 (5 bases). Trimming left V 2 bases short and J 0 bases short, with 14 bases between. The CDR3 consists of 16 residues. CDR1 is MDHEN, CDR2 SYDVKM, per germline. The CDR3 DNA follows: TGTGCCAGCAGTTTAGTAATGACAGCAGTCTCCTACGAGCAGTACTTC. It codes for CASSLVMTAVSYEQYF.

This clonotype was picked up many times. V is TRBV13 and J is TRBJ1-1; 12 bases are a match to TRBD1. The germline gives CDR1 PRHDT, CDR2 FYEKMQ (reference sequence). Trimming at V came to 5 bases and at J to 0 bases, leaving 13 bases not matched to a gene. The CDR3 has 19 residues. Here the CDR3 reads CASSRLHSGQGAMNTEAFF. The CDR3, as DNA: TGTGCCAGCAGCCGCTTACATTCGGGACAGGGGGCGATGAACACTGAAGCTTTCTTT.

The sample holds many counts of this clonotype. The chain employs TRBV28 and TRBJ1-2; D uncertain. The CDR3 runs 11 residues. The germline gives CDR1 MDHEN, CDR2 SYDVKM. Trimming left V 7 bases short and J 8 bases short, with 11 bases between. The CDR3 spells CASTRGIGYTF. The CDR3 DNA follows: TGTGCCAGCACCCGAGGGATAGGCTACACCTTC.

This clonotype showed up many times. V gene TRBV29-1 combines with J gene TRBJ1-5, with 8 bases lining up with TRBD1. CDR3 size: 13 residues. Looked up from germline, CDR1 is SQVTM and CDR2 is ANQGSEA. Losses at the gene ends were 4 bases for V and 6 bases for J; bases not matched to a gene: 5. This CDR3 reads CSVGQGAGQPQHF. CDR3 DNA: TGCAGCGTTGGGCAGGGGGCTGGTCAGCCCCAGCATTTT.